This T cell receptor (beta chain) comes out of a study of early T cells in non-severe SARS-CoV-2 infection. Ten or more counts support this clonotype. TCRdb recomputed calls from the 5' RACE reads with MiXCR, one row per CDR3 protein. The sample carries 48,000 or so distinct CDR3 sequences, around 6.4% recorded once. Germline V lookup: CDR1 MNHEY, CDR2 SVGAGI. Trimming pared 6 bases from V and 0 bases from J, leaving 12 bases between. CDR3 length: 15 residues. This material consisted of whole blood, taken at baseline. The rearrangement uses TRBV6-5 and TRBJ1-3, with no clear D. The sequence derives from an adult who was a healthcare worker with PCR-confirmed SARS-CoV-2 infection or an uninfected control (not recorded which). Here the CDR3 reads CASSILQSSGNTIYF. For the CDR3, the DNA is TGTGCCAGCAGCATTTTACAGAGCTCTGGAAACACCATATATTTT.